Following are 3 T cell receptor beta chains from one sample sequenced in a study of blood T cell repertoires in COVID-19. Method: immunoSEQ multiplex PCR; TCRdb's copy keeps in-frame clones and lacks some. The sample has roughly 300,000 clones; 89% are singletons. The sample consisted of peripheral blood. All receptors come from a man aged 18 to 30 who had recovered from COVID-19.

This rearrangement joins TRBV15 to TRBJ2-1; the match to TRBD2 covers 9 bases. The V and J ends lost 0 bases and 9 bases, in that order; junction bases with no gene match: 12. Germline values: CDR1 LNHNV, CDR2 YYDKDF (reference sequence). The CDR3 has 17 amino acids. CDR3 nucleotide sequence: TGTGCCACCAGCAGAGATTTAACCGGGACTAGCCCGTCTGAGCAGTTCTTC. It specifies CATSRDLTGTSPSEQFF.

The J gene is TRBJ1-1, the V gene TRBV10-2, with D unclear. The CDR3 consists of 15 residues. Germline assignment: CDR1 WSHSY and CDR2 SAAADI. V was trimmed by 7 bases and J by 5 bases, leaving 20 bases between them. CDR3 residues: CASISPRGDGTEAFF. DNA of the CDR3: TGCGCCAGCATCTCTCCTCGGGGAGACGGAACTGAAGCTTTCTTT.

The J gene is TRBJ2-7, the V gene TRBV6-5, with TRBD1 as a possible D gene (6 bases). The CDR3 consists of 14 residues. From germline, CDR1 is MNHEY and CDR2 SVGAGI. V was trimmed by 2 bases and J by 4 bases, leaving 12 bases between them. CDR3 DNA sequence: TGTGCCAGCAGTTACCTTCCCAGGGGATACGAGCAGTACTTC. This codes for CASSYLPRGYEQYF.